This TCR beta chain was profiled in a study of blood T cell repertoires in COVID-19. Study-wide context: Samples taken during acute and convalescent COVID-19 were collected in the United States, Italy and Spain. T cells, B-cell-depleted T cells, or PBMCs provided the cDNA or gDNA that served as material.

In the original workflow: The assay estimated nucleated cells by amplifying reference gene primers. TCRdb's copy holds only in-frame clones and misses some; the assay was immunoSEQ multiplex PCR. Clone size and the V and J calls come from that table; the DNA yielded D and trimming. The profile shows roughly 65,000 clones, roughly 85% of them singletons. Sequenced input: peripheral blood. The TCR originated in an elderly woman with active or convalescent COVID-19.

CDR3 bases: TGTGCCTGGAGCGCAGACAGGGGGCGTTGGGAGACCCAGTACTTC. As protein: CAWSADRGRWETQYF. This chain connects TRBV30 to TRBJ2-5, with TRBD1 matching over 10 bases. J was trimmed by 5 bases and V by 3 bases; bases with no gene match: 9. The CDR3 consists of 15 residues. The germline gives CDR1 GTSNPN, CDR2 SVGIG (reference sequence).